Following are 27 T cell receptor beta chains from one sample sequenced in a study of shared clonotypes between healthy human individuals. Profiling relied on immunoSEQ multiplex PCR, and the TCRdb table lists in-frame clones only, not all of them. Among approximately 2,300,000 clones, roughly 92% were seen once, and the ten largest hold about 0.36%. The sequencing input was naive CD4+ T cells from PBMCs. Subset indicated: CD45RA+ positively selected. Source of these receptors: a young man in good health. Some clones in this sample may be carry-over from other donors' samples.

The chain combines TRBV14 with TRBJ2-3; TRBD2 matches 8 bases. The length of the CDR3 is 15 residues. With V trimmed by 5 bases and J by 6 bases, 10 bases remained unmatched. CDR1 SGHDN and CDR2 FVKESK come from the germline V gene. DNA of the CDR3: TGTGCCAGCAGCGAAGCGGGAGTAGTCGTGGATACGCAGTATTTT. It yields the protein CASSEAGVVVDTQYF.

The chain combines TRBV28 with TRBJ2-1, with D possibly being TRBD2 (5 bases). CDR3 size: 18 residues. Trimming took 3 bases from V and 4 from J, leaving 22 bases between them. Per the germline V gene, CDR1 is MDHEN and CDR2 is SYDVKM. The CDR3 DNA is TGTGCCAGCAGTTTTGGTCTAGCAACAAGTACCATTTACAATGAGCAGTTCTTC. This translates into CASSFGLATSTIYNEQFF. Based on the CDR3 plus reference TRBV28 and TRBJ2-1, the full variable domain is DVKVTQSSRYLVKRTGEKVFLECVQDMDHENMFWYRQDPGLGLRLIYFSYDVKMKEKGDIPEGYSVSREKKERFSLILESASTNQTSMYLCASSFGLATSTIYNEQFFGPGTRLTVL.

This chain uses TRBV5-1 with TRBJ2-3; D unresolved. CDR3 length: 15 residues. V shed 1 base and J shed 5 bases, with 14 bases lying between them. Germline V CDR1 and CDR2: SGHRS, YFSETQ. CDR3 nucleotide sequence: TGCGCCAGCAGCTTGTTGGCTAGAATCCTAGATACGCAGTATTTT. Encoded protein: CASSLLARILDTQYF.

The V and J genes are TRBV10-3 and TRBJ1-5, with no clear D. The CDR3 has 12 amino acids. V was trimmed by 2 bases and J by 4 bases, leaving 3 bases between them. From germline, CDR1 is ENHRY and CDR2 SYGVKD. The CDR3 is CAISEANQPQHF. In DNA, the CDR3 is TGTGCCATCAGTGAGGCGAATCAGCCCCAGCATTTT.

The V and J genes are TRBV5-1 and TRBJ2-3; D is unresolved. This CDR3 contains 15 residues. CDR1 is SGHRS and CDR2 is YFSETQ in the germline V gene. Deletions cut 2 bases from V and 2 bases from J, with 12 bases between. The CDR3 nucleotides read TGCGCCAGCAGCTTCCCCGGACCGAACACAGATACGCAGTATTTT. Amino acids: CASSFPGPNTDTQYF. The full variable domain, in which reference TRBV5-1 and TRBJ2-3 provide the parts outside the CDR3, is KAGVTQTPRYLIKTRGQQVTLSCSPISGHRSVSWYQQTPGQGLQFLFEYFSETQRNKGNFPGRFSGRQFSNSRSEMNVSTLELGDSALYLCASSFPGPNTDTQYFGPGTRLTVL.

This rearrangement joins TRBV6-1 to TRBJ1-4; D is possibly TRBD1 (6 bases). Trimming removed 7 bases from V and 0 bases from J, with 9 bases in between. Looked up from germline, CDR1 is MNHNS and CDR2 is SASEGT. The CDR3 has 14 residues. CDR3 DNA: TGTGCCAGCACAGGGGCTACAACTAATGAAAAACTGTTTTTT. This translates into CASTGATTNEKLFF.

The rearrangement links TRBV28 to TRBJ2-2, with D maybe TRBD1 (5 bases). V was shortened by 6 bases and J by 8 bases, with 16 bases between the two germline ends. CDR1 MDHEN and CDR2 SYDVKM come from the germline V gene. The length of the CDR3 is 14 residues. CDR3 in DNA: TGTGCCAGCAGCGATGAATTCAGGGCTGGGGAGCTGTTTTTT. Its translation is CASSDEFRAGELFF.

V is TRBV9 and J is TRBJ2-3, with TRBD2 matching 7 bases. This CDR3 spans 15 amino acids. V was pared by 4 bases and J by 0 bases, with 5 bases of the junction left unmatched. Germline assignment: CDR1 SGDLS and CDR2 YYNGEE. CDR3 sequence reads: CASSPSGVSTDTQYF. The CDR3 coding sequence is TGTGCCAGCAGCCCGAGCGGGGTTAGCACAGATACGCAGTATTTT.

This clone has a single count. V is TRBV18 and J is TRBJ1-3; D uncertain. The CDR3 has 16 amino acids. V lost 3 bases and J 0 bases, leaving 12 bases between the germline ends. Per the germline V gene, CDR1 is KGHSH and CDR2 is LQKENI. The chain's CDR3 is CASSPGVSSSGNTIYF. The CDR3 DNA reads as TGTGCCAGCTCACCCGGTGTCTCCAGCTCTGGAAACACCATATATTTT.

V and J are TRBV6-1 and TRBJ2-5, with D hard to call. V lost 2 bases and J 7 bases, leaving 14 bases between the germline ends. CDR1 and CDR2 (germline): MNHNS, SASEGT. The CDR3 is made up of 14 amino acids. CDR3 sequence (DNA): TGTGCCAGCAGTGAAATGGCCCTCGCCGGGACCCAGTACTTC. Its protein is CASSEMALAGTQYF.

V is TRBV5-1 and J is TRBJ2-5, with D unresolved. Trimming pared 2 bases from V and 1 base from J, leaving 12 bases between. Germline lookup yields CDR1 SGHRS and CDR2 YFSETQ. The CDR3 is 15 amino acids. CDR3 amino acids: CASSFAGESQETQYF. The CDR3 coding sequence is TGCGCCAGCAGCTTTGCCGGAGAATCCCAAGAGACCCAGTACTTC.

V gene TRBV27 combines with J gene TRBJ2-7; D uncertain. CDR3 length: 13 amino acids. Trimming took off 6 bases at V and 4 bases at J, with 13 bases between the two ends. Germline CDR1 reads MNHEY; CDR2 reads SMNVEV (reference sequence). CDR3 loop: CASRRSQAYEQYF. CDR3 nucleotide sequence: TGTGCCAGCAGGCGCTCCCAGGCTTACGAGCAGTACTTC.

The chain combines TRBV11-1 with TRBJ1-1; no reliable D call. The CDR3 sequence is 12 residues long. The ends were cut back, 4 bases at V and 7 bases at J, with 10 bases in the middle. Per germline, CDR1 SGHAT and CDR2 FQDESV (reference sequence). DNA of the CDR3: TGTGCCAGCAGCTCAACGGTGATTGAAGCTTTCTTT. This sequence encodes CASSSTVIEAFF.

In its sample, this clone was seen once. CDR3 nucleotide sequence: TGTGCCATCAGTGAGTCGGAGTCCCCCCGGGGGGAAAAACTGTTTTTT. Protein: CAISESESPRGEKLFF. The chain is built from TRBV10-3 and TRBJ1-4; a possible D gene is TRBD1 (5 bases). The CDR3 runs to 16 residues. V was trimmed by 0 bases and J by 8 bases, leaving 16 bases between them. Germline CDR1 is ENHRY and CDR2 is SYGVKD.

The chain combines TRBV5-1 with TRBJ1-5, with 11 bases lining up with TRBD1. CDR1 SGHRS and CDR2 YFSETQ come from the germline V gene. With V trimmed by 2 bases and J by 5 bases, 3 bases remained unmatched. This CDR3 has 15 amino acids. CDR3 in DNA: TGCGCCAGCAGCTTTGGACAGGGGGCCGATCAGCCCCAGCATTTT. Protein sequence: CASSFGQGADQPQHF.

The V call is TRBV2, the J call TRBJ1-5; 7 nucleotides match TRBD1. The CDR3 spans 15 residues. CDR1 SNHLY and CDR2 FYNNEI come from the germline V gene. The V segment lost 3 bases and the J segment 6 bases; nucleotides outside the gene matches: 8. CDR3 sequence reads: CASSDDRVFSQPQHF. The DNA for the CDR3 is TGTGCCAGCAGTGACGACAGGGTTTTCAGTCAGCCCCAGCATTTT.

The chain combines TRBV9 with TRBJ2-7; D tentatively fits TRBD1 or TRBD2 (5 bases each). The V end was cut by 0 bases, the J end by 1 base, with 11 bases between. The germline gives CDR1 SGDLS, CDR2 YYNGEE. This CDR3 contains 15 residues. CDR3 in amino acids: CASSVGLGTSYEQYF. DNA of the CDR3: TGTGCCAGCAGCGTAGGTTTGGGGACGTCCTACGAGCAGTACTTC.

Remarks on this clone: Germline is not matched at one junction end, which may reflect a read error. The chain links TRBV6-1 to TRBJ2-4; D may correspond to TRBD1 or TRBD2 (5 bases each). The CDR3 has 12 residues. Looked up from germline, CDR1 is MNHNS and CDR2 is SASEGT. CDR3: CASSNPGPPFHF. The CDR3 DNA reads TGTGCCAGCAGTAACCCGGGACCTCCATTTCACTTC.

The J gene is TRBJ2-3, the V gene TRBV11-3; 8 bases are shared with TRBD2. V was pared by 2 bases and J by 5 bases, with 12 bases of the junction left unmatched. Germline CDR1 is SGHNT and CDR2 is YENEEA. This CDR3 comprises 17 residues. The CDR3 protein is CASSLKREGRAKDTQYF. The CDR3 DNA follows: TGTGCCAGCAGCTTAAAACGGGAGGGCCGTGCGAAAGATACGCAGTATTTT.

In regard to this clone: The same CDR3 arises from other DNA sequences in this sample as well. The chain links TRBV18 to TRBJ2-5; D is possibly TRBD2 (5 bases). The V and J ends lost 2 bases and 5 bases respectively, with 9 bases between them. The CDR3 loop spans 13 amino acids. Germline CDR1 reads KGHSH; CDR2 reads LQKENI. DNA for the CDR3: TGTGCCAGCTCACCATTAGGGAGCGAGACCCAGTACTTC. Protein product: CASSPLGSETQYF.

The rearrangement links TRBV7-2 to TRBJ2-1, with 10 bases lining up with TRBD2. The CDR3 extends over 15 amino acids. Trimming at V came to 3 bases and at J to 9 bases, leaving 8 bases not matched to a gene. Germline CDR1 reads SGHTA; CDR2 reads FQGNSA. This CDR3 is CASSLVTSGRGEQFF. CDR3 nucleotides: TGTGCCAGCAGCTTGGTGACTAGCGGGCGCGGTGAGCAGTTCTTC.

J is TRBJ1-2 and V is TRBV5-1; D is uncertain. CDR1 and CDR2 from the germline V gene are SGHRS and YFSETQ. This CDR3 comprises 10 residues. The V end lost 0 bases, the J end lost 11 bases, and 5 bases lay between the germline ends. Written as DNA, the CDR3 is TGCGCCAGCAGCTTGGCAGCGTACACCTTC. This translates into CASSLAAYTF.

Remarks on this clone: The identical CDR3 is also encoded by other nucleotide sequences in the sample. The chain has TRBV6-5 and TRBJ2-1; TRBD2 matches 9 bases. The CDR3 is made up of 16 amino acids. The ends lost 2 bases at V and 0 bases at J; junction bases unmatched: 2. In germline, CDR1 is MNHEY, CDR2 SVGAGI. The CDR3 nucleotides read TGTGCCAGCAGTTACCTTAGCGGGAGCTCCTACAATGAGCAGTTCTTC. Protein: CASSYLSGSSYNEQFF.

V is TRBV28 and J is TRBJ1-5; D is ambiguous. This CDR3 spans 15 amino acids. CDR1 and CDR2 (germline): MDHEN, SYDVKM. V was trimmed by 4 bases and J by 6 bases, leaving 16 bases between them. The CDR3 protein is CASSSPSLGFQPQHF. CDR3 nucleotides: TGTGCCAGCAGTTCACCTAGTTTGGGGTTTCAGCCCCAGCATTTT.

About this clone: The same CDR3 also results from other DNA sequences found in this sample. The rearrangement uses TRBV28 and TRBJ1-5; 9 nucleotides agree with TRBD1. There are 14 residues in the CDR3. Germline V gene lookup returns CDR1 MDHEN and CDR2 SYDVKM. J gave up 5 bases and V 6 bases, and 5 bases lay outside the gene matches. The CDR3 region has the DNA TGTGCCAGCAGCCCTGGGACAGGGTATCAGCCCCAGCATTTT. This encodes CASSPGTGYQPQHF.

The chain uses TRBV9 and TRBJ2-7; D gene uncertain. Germline V gives CDR1 SGDLS, CDR2 YYNGEE. The V end was cut by 0 bases, the J end by 2 bases, with 12 bases between. The CDR3 runs 15 residues. CDR3 nucleotides: TGTGCCAGCAGCGTAGCCGAAGTTTCAGCCTACGAGCAGTACTTC. This encodes CASSVAEVSAYEQYF.

Points on this clone: Other DNA sequences in this specimen translate into the identical CDR3. This sequence joins TRBV7-2 and TRBJ2-3; TRBD1 or TRBD2 may be the D gene (5 bases each). V lost 1 base to trimming and J lost 5 bases, with 7 bases between them. CDR3 length: 13 residues. Germline values: CDR1 SGHTA, CDR2 FQGNSA. CDR3 sequence: CASSLVGVDTQYF. CDR3 in DNA: TGTGCCAGCAGCTTAGTGGGGGTAGATACGCAGTATTTT.